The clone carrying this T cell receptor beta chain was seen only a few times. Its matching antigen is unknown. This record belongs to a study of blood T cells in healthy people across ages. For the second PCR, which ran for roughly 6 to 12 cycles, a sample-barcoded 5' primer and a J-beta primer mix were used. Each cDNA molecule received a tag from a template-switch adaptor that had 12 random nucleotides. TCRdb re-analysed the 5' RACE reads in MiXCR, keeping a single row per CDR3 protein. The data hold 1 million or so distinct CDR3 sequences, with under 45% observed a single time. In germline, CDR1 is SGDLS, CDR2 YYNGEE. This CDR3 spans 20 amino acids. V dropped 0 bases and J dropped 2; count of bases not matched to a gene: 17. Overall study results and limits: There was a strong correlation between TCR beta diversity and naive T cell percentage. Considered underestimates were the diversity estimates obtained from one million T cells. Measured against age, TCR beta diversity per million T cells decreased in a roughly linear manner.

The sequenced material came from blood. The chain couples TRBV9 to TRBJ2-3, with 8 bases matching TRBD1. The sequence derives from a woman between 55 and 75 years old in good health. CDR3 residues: CASSVDPGGVRTTFTDTQYF. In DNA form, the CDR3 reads TGTGCCAGCAGCGTAGATCCAGGGGGCGTCCGGACTACCTTCACAGATACGCAGTATTTT.